Listed here are 2 T cell receptor beta chains from one sample, sequenced in a study of vaccination effects on CD4 cells after COVID-19. Clones were read by immunoSEQ multiplex PCR, and TCRdb kept only the in-frame ones, dropping some. The profile shows 40,000 or so clones, 72% of them singletons. Their antigens remain unidentified. Following culture for ten to eleven days, CD4+ T cells were isolated. Participants each got two BNT162b2 or mRNA-1273 vaccine doses. The source material was CD4+ T cells from PBMCs cultured without peptide, sampled after COVID-19 vaccination. These receptors were taken from a human donor who received a COVID-19 vaccine.

Here the CDR3 reads CASSLFEDTQYF. CDR3 nucleotide sequence: TGTGCCAGCAGCTTGTTCGAGGATACGCAGTATTTT. This sequence joins TRBV5-6 and TRBJ2-3; D not certain. Trimming removed 1 base from V and 6 bases from J, with 6 bases in between. This CDR3 has 12 residues. Germline assignment: CDR1 SGHDT and CDR2 YYEEEE.

The rearrangement uses TRBV5-8 and TRBJ2-7; D gene unclear. This CDR3 is built from 15 residues. Germline V CDR1 and CDR2: SGHTS, YDEGEE. V lost 4 bases to trimming and J lost 0 bases, with 14 bases between them. The CDR3 is CASSDDGRISYEQYF. CDR3 nucleotide sequence: TGTGCCAGCAGCGACGACGGCCGAATCTCCTACGAGCAGTACTTC.